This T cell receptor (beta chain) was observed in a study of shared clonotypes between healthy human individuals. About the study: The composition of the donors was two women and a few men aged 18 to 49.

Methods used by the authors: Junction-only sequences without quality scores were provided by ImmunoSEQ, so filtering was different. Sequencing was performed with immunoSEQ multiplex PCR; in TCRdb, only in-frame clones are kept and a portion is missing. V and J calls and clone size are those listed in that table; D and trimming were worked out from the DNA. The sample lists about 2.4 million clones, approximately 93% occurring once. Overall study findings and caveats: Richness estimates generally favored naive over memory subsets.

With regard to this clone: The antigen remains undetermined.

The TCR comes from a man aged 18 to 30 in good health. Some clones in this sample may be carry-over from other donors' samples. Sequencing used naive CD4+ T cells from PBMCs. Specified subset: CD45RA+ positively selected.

CDR3 bases: TGTGCCTGGAGTGGGAGCGCGAAGACCCAGTACTTC. It yields the protein CAWSGSAKTQYF. This rearrangement joins TRBV30 to TRBJ2-5; D uncertain. The CDR3 is made up of 12 amino acids. Germline V CDR1 and CDR2: GTSNPN, SVGIG (reference sequence). V was cut by 1 base and J by 6 bases, with 9 bases left in between.